This entry concerns a single T cell receptor (beta chain). The entry originates in a study of shared clonotypes between healthy human individuals. J was trimmed by 9 bases and V by 4 bases; bases with no gene match: 8. The CDR3 extends over 15 amino acids. CDR1 and CDR2 (germline): SGHRS, YFSETQ. Each cell subset's genomic DNA was divided evenly among several immunoSEQ plates. Only in-frame clones appear in the TCRdb table, and some are missing; sequencing was by immunoSEQ multiplex PCR. The sample lists approximately 2,300,000 clones, roughly 92% occurring once. The sample comprised naive CD4+ T cells from PBMCs. Subset noted: CD45RA+ positively selected. The receptor was derived from a man between 18 and 35 years old in good health. Some clones in this sample may be carry-over from other donors' samples. The V gene is TRBV5-1, the J gene TRBJ2-2, with TRBD2 matching over 11 bases. The CDR3 DNA is TGCGCCAGCAGCCAACTAGCGGGAGATGGTAGGGAGCTGTTTTTT. Encoded protein: CASSQLAGDGRELFF.